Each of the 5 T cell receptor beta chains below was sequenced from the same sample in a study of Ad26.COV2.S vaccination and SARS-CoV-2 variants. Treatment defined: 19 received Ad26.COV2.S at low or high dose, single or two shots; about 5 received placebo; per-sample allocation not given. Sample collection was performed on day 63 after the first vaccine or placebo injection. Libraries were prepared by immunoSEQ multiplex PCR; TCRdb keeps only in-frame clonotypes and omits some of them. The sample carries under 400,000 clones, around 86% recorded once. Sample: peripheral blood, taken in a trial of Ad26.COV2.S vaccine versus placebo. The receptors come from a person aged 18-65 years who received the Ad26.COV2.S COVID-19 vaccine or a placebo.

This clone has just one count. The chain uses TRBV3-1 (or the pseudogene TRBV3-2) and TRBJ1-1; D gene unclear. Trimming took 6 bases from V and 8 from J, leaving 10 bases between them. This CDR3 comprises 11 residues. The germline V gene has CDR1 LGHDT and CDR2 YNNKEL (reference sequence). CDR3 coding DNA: TGTGCCAGCAGGGCGGGATTCGAAGCTTTCTTT. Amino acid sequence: CASRAGFEAFF.

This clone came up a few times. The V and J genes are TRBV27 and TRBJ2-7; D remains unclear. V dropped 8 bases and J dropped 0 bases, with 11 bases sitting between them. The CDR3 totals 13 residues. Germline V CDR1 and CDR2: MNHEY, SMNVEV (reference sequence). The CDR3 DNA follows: TGTGCCAGCGCCTACTCAAGCTCCTACGAGCAGTACTTC. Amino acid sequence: CASAYSSSYEQYF.

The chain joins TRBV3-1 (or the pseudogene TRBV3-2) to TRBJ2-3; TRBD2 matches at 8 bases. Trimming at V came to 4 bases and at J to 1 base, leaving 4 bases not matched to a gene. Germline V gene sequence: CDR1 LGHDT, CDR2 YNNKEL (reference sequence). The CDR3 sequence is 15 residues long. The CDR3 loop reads CASSPVSGGTDTQYF. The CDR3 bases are TGTGCCAGCAGCCCCGTTAGCGGGGGCACAGATACGCAGTATTTT.

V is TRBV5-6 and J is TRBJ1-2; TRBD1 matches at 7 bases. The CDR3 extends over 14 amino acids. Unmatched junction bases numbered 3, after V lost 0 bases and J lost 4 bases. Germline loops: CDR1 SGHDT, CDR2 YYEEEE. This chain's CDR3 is CASSLDRGSYGYTF. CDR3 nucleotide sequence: TGTGCCAGCAGCTTGGACAGGGGTAGCTATGGCTACACCTTC.

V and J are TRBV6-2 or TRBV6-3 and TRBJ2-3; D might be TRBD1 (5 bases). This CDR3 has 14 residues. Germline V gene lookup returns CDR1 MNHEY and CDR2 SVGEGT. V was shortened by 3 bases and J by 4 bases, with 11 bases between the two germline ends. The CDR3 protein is CASSYQGSADTQYF. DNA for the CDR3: TGTGCCAGCAGTTATCAGGGTTCGGCAGATACGCAGTATTTT.